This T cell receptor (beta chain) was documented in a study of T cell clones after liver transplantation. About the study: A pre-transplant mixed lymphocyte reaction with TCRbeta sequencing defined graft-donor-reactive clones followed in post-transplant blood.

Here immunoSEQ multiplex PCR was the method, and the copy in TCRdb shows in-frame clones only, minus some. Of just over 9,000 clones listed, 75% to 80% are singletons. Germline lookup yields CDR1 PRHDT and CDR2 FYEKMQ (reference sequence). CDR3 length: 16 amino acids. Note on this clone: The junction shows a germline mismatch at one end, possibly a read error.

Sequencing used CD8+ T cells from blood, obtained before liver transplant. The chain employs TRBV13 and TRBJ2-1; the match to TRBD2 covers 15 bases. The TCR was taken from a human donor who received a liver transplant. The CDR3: CASSLGLAGGFDEQFF. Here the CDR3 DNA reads TGTGCCAGCAGCCTAGGACTAGCGGGGGGGTTCGATGAGCAGTTCTTC.